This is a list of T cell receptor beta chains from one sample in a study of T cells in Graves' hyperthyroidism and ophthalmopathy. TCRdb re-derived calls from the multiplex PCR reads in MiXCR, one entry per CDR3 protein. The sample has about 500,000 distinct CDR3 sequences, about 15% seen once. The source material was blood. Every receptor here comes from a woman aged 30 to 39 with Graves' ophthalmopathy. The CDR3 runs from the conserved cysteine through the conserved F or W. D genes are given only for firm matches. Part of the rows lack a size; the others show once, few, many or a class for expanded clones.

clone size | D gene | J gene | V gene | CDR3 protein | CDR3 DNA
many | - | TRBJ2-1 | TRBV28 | CASSLAETTYNEQFF | TGTGCCAGCAGTTTAGCAGAAACAACATACAATGAGCAGTTCTTC
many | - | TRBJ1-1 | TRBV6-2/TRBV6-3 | CASSSALKDTEAFF | TGTGCCAGCAGTTCAGCCCTGAAGGACACTGAAGCTTTCTTT
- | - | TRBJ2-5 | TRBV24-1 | CATSDPGTNGGTQYF | TGTGCCACCAGTGATCCGGGGACCAATGGAGGGACCCAGTACTTC
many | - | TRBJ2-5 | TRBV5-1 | CASSLTRGEETQYF | TGCGCCAGCAGCTTGACCAGGGGCGAAGAGACCCAGTACTTC
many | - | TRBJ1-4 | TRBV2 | CASRLRQTTNEKLFF | TGTGCCAGCAGATTACGACAGACAACTAATGAAAAACTGTTTTTT
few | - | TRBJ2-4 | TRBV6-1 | CASSDSSNSIQYF | TGTGCCAGCAGTGACTCCTCTAACTCCATTCAGTACTTC
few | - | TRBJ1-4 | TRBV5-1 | CASSLRGVSEKLFF | TGCGCCAGCAGCTTGCGAGGGGTCAGTGAAAAACTGTTTTTT
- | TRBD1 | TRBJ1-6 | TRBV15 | CATSRGQGGSPLHF | TGTGCCACCAGCAGAGGACAGGGGGGTTCACCCCTCCACTTT
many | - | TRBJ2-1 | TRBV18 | CASSPARTDEQFF | TGTGCCAGCTCACCCGCGCGCACGGATGAGCAGTTCTTC
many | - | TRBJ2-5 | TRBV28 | CASSLQGSQETQYF | TGTGCCAGCAGTTTGCAGGGAAGCCAAGAGACCCAGTACTTC
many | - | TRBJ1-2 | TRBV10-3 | CAINHRETNYGYTF | TGTGCCATCAACCACAGGGAAACTAACTATGGCTACACCTTC
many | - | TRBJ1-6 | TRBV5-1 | CASSTELSNSPLHF | TGCGCCAGCAGCACTGAATTATCCAATTCACCCCTCCACTTT
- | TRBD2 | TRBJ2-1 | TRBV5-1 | CASSLGLAGGPISYNEQFF | TGCGCCAGCAGCTTGGGTCTAGCGGGAGGGCCCATCTCCTACAATGAGCAGTTCTTC
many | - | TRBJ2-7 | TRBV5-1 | CASSLESGAAYEQYF | TGCGCCAGCAGCTTAGAATCGGGTGCCGCCTACGAGCAGTACTTC
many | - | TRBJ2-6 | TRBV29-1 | CSVGGVGRNSGANVLTF | TGCAGCGTTGGGGGTGTAGGCCGAAACTCTGGGGCCAACGTCCTGACTTTC
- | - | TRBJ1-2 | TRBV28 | CASSLSLGYTF | TGTGCCAGCAGTTTATCTTTGGGCTACACCTTC
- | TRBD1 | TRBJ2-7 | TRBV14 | CASSVGTGGTYEQYF | TGTGCCAGCAGCGTCGGGACAGGGGGCACCTACGAGCAGTACTTC
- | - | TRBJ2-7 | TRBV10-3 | CALRRETSYEQYF | TGTGCTCTTCGACGGGAAACCTCCTACGAGCAGTACTTC
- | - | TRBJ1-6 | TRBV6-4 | CASSDSSGSPLHF | TGTGCCAGCAGTGACTCGTCCGGTTCACCCCTCCACTTT
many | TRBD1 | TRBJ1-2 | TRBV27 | CASRTGTGYGYTF | TGTGCCAGCAGGACCGGGACAGGCTACGGCTACACCTTC
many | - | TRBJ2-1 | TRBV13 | CASSLSRGWREQFF | TGTGCCAGCAGCCTCTCGCGGGGTTGGCGTGAGCAGTTCTTC
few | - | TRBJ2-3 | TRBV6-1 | CATGGGTDTQYF | TGTGCCACCGGTGGAGGGACAGATACGCAGTATTTT
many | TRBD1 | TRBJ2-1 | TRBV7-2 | CASSPGQGASYNEQFF | TGTGCCAGCAGCCCTGGACAGGGGGCCTCCTACAATGAGCAGTTCTTC
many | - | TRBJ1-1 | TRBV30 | CAWNREEVITEAFF | TGTGCCTGGAACAGGGAAGAGGTGATTACTGAAGCTTTCTTT
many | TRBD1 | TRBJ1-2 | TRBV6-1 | CASSHYLRQGPHYGYTF | TGTGCCAGCAGTCACTACCTTAGACAGGGCCCTCACTATGGCTACACCTTC
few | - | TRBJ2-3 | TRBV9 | CASSVNPGSSTDTQYF | TGTGCCAGCAGCGTAAATCCGGGATCTAGCACAGATACGCAGTATTTT
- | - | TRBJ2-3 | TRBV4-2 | CASSPARDVIFSDTQYF | TGTGCCAGCAGCCCAGCTAGGGACGTAATATTTTCGGATACGCAGTATTTT
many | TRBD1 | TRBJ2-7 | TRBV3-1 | CASSQAGTGPHEQYF | TGTGCCAGCAGCCAAGCTGGGACAGGGCCCCACGAGCAGTACTTC
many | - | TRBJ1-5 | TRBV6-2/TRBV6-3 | CASRRGRDQPQHF | TGTGCCAGCCGCAGGGGAAGGGATCAGCCCCAGCATTTT
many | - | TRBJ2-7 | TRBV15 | CATSRDVPLHEQYF | TGTGCCACCAGCAGAGATGTCCCCCTCCACGAGCAGTACTTC
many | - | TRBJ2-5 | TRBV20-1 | CSAQDEGPQETQYF | TGCAGTGCACAGGATGAGGGGCCCCAAGAGACCCAGTACTTC
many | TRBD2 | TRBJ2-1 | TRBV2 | CASNGGGDEQFF | TGTGCCAGCAACGGCGGGGGGGATGAGCAGTTCTTC
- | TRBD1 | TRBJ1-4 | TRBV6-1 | CASSGRRQGGYEKLFF | TGTGCCAGCAGCGGACGAAGACAGGGAGGGTATGAAAAACTGTTTTTT
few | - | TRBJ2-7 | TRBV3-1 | CASSQDLGSFNYEQYF | TGTGCCAGCAGCCAAGATTTAGGGTCTTTTAACTACGAGCAGTACTTC
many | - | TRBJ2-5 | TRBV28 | CASSFTAPQETQYF | TGTGCCAGCAGTTTTACAGCACCGCAAGAGACCCAGTACTTC
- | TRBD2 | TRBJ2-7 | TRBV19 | CASSRSIAGGSSYEQYF | TGTGCCAGTAGCAGATCGATAGCGGGAGGGAGCTCCTACGAGCAGTACTTC
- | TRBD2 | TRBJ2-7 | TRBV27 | CASGPAGSYEQYF | TGTGCCAGCGGACCAGCGGGATCCTACGAGCAGTACTTC
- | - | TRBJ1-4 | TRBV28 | CASSSNPGTLRSEKLFF | TGTGCCAGCAGTTCGAACCCGGGGACCCTAAGGAGCGAAAAACTGTTTTTT
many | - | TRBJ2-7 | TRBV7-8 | CASSLAGGFSYEQYF | TGTGCCAGCAGCTTAGCAGGGGGTTTCTCCTACGAGCAGTACTTC
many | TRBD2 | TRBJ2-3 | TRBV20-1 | CSARDIMTSGRVADTQYF | TGCAGTGCTAGAGATATCATGACTAGCGGGAGGGTCGCAGATACGCAGTATTTT
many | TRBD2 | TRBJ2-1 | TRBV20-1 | CSASVGGDNEQFF | TGCAGTGCTAGTGTGGGGGGGGACAATGAGCAGTTCTTC
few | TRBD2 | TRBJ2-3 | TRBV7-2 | CASSLLPLAGGSSSTDTQYF | TGTGCCAGCAGCTTACTCCCCCTAGCGGGAGGCTCCTCTAGCACAGATACGCAGTATTTT
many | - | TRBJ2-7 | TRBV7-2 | CASSFPGVVEQYF | TGTGCCAGCAGCTTCCCGGGAGTGGTCGAGCAGTACTTC
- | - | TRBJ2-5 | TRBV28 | CASRRSRAQETQYF | TGTGCCAGCAGACGTAGCCGGGCCCAAGAGACCCAGTACTTC
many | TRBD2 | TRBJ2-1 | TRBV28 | CASSLFSAGGGYNEQFF | TGTGCCAGCAGTTTATTTTCGGCGGGAGGCGGTTACAATGAGCAGTTCTTC
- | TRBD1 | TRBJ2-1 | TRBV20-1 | CSARGTGGVEEQFF | TGCAGTGCTAGGGGGACAGGGGGGGTAGAGGAGCAGTTCTTC
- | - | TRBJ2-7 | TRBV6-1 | CATHELGTYEQYF | TGTGCCACCCATGAACTAGGGACTTACGAGCAGTACTTC
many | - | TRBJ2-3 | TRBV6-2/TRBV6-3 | CASRRAGGPTDTQYF | TGTGCCAGCAGAAGAGCGGGTGGCCCGACAGATACGCAGTATTTT
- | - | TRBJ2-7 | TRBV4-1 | CASSQGYYYEQYF | TGCGCCAGCAGCCAAGGGTACTACTACGAGCAGTACTTC
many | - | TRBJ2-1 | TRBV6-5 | CASSYEGWNEQFF | TGTGCCAGCAGTTATGAGGGATGGAATGAGCAGTTCTTC
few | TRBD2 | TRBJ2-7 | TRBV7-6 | CASSPGLAGARSYEQYF | TGTGCCAGCAGCCCGGGACTAGCGGGAGCACGGTCCTACGAGCAGTACTTC
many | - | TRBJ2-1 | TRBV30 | CAWSVGHFVYNEQFF | TGTGCCTGGAGTGTAGGTCATTTTGTCTACAATGAGCAGTTCTTC
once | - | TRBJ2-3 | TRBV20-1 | CSAQTGAETDTQYF | TGCAGTGCTCAAACGGGGGCGGAGACAGATACGCAGTATTTT
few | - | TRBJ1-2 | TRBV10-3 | CAITKEDLHGYTF | TGTGCCATCACCAAGGAGGACTTACATGGCTACACCTTC